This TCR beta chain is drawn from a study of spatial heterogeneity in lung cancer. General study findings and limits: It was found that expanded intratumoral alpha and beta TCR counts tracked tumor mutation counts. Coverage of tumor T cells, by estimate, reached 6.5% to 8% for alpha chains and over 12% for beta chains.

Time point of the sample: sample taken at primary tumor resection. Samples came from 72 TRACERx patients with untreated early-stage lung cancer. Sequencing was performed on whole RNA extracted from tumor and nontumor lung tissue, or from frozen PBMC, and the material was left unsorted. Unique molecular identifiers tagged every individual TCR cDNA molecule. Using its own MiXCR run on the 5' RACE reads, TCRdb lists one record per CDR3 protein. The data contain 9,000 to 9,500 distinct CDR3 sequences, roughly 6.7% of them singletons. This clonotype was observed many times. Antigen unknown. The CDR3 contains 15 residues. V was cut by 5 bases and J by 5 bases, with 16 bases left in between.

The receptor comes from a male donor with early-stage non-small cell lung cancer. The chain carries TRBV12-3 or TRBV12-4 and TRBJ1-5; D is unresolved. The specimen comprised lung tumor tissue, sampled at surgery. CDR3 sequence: CASSARGGMDQPQHF. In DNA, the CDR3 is TGTGCCAGCAGTGCCCGAGGAGGGATGGATCAGCCCCAGCATTTT.